The 19 T cell receptor beta chains reported below all come from one sample, sequenced in a study of blood T cell repertoires in COVID-19. Using immunoSEQ multiplex PCR, the repertoire was profiled, and TCRdb retains in-frame clones only, with some absent. The data show about 300,000 clones, around 88% seen once. Sequencing input: peripheral blood. The origin of the receptors is a woman aged 45-60 years with acute or convalescent COVID-19.

The chain carries TRBV3-1 (or the pseudogene TRBV3-2) and TRBJ2-7; D gene uncertain. From germline, CDR1 is LGHDT and CDR2 YNNKEL (reference sequence). There are 13 residues in the CDR3. V was pared by 1 base and J by 10 bases, with 14 bases between. This chain's CDR3 is CASSQASDGYQYF. The DNA for the CDR3 is TGTGCCAGCAGCCAAGCGTCTGACGGGTATCAGTACTTC.

This clone appeared a single time. This rearrangement joins TRBV5-4 to TRBJ2-3; TRBD2 agrees at 8 bases. The V gene end was trimmed by 4 bases and the J gene end by 1 base; junction bases not matched to a gene: 2. Germline lookup yields CDR1 SGHNT and CDR2 YYREEE (reference sequence). This CDR3 has 14 residues. This chain's CDR3 is CASSPRGGTDTQYF. CDR3 nucleotides: TGTGCCAGCAGCCCGCGGGGGGGCACAGATACGCAGTATTTT. Full variable domain (remainder filled in from reference TRBV5-4 and TRBJ2-3): ETGVTQSPTHLIKTRGQQVTLRCSSQSGHNTVSWYQQALGQGPQFIFQYYREEENGRGNFPPRFSGLQFPNYSSELNVNALELDDSALYLCASSPRGGTDTQYFGPGTRLTVL.

V usage is TRBV11-2 and J usage is TRBJ2-1; 10 bases map to TRBD1. Per the germline V gene, CDR1 is SGHAT and CDR2 is FQNNGV. The ends lost 1 base at V and 5 bases at J; junction bases unmatched: 2. The CDR3 spans 15 residues. The CDR3 sequence: CASSLVGTGDNEQFF. The DNA for the CDR3 is TGTGCCAGCAGCTTAGTAGGGACAGGGGACAATGAGCAGTTCTTC.

This chain links TRBV5-1 with TRBJ2-5; possible D gene TRBD1, 6 bases. The CDR3 runs to 15 residues. Germline loops: CDR1 SGHRS, CDR2 YFSETQ. V lost 5 bases and J lost 5, with 19 bases in between. The CDR3 DNA reads TGCGCCAGCAGGCCGACAGGAAAGGTCGGCGAGACCCAGTACTTC. Translating it yields CASRPTGKVGETQYF.

This rearrangement joins TRBV19 to TRBJ2-7, with TRBD2 matching 15 bases. J gave up 4 bases and V 5 bases, and 6 bases lay outside the gene matches. Germline assignment: CDR1 LNHDA and CDR2 SQIVND (reference sequence). This CDR3 region has 16 residues. The CDR3 loop is CASSPGLAGGTYEQYF. The CDR3, as DNA: TGTGCCAGTAGTCCGGGACTAGCGGGAGGCACATACGAGCAGTACTTC.

This chain joins TRBV5-1 and TRBJ2-2, with a weak D call TRBD1 (5 bases). The V gene lost 4 bases and the J gene lost 0 bases, with 10 bases spanning the gap. Per the germline V gene, CDR1 is SGHRS and CDR2 is YFSETQ. This CDR3 comprises 15 residues. CDR3 protein: CASSGLGPNTGELFF. CDR3 coding DNA: TGCGCCAGCAGCGGGTTGGGGCCGAACACCGGGGAGCTGTTTTTT.

The rearrangement joins TRBV6-1 to TRBJ2-5; 7 bases match TRBD1. This CDR3 has 17 residues. Germline V gene lookup returns CDR1 MNHNS and CDR2 SASEGT. With V trimmed by 1 base and J by 5 bases, 13 bases remained unmatched. CDR3 sequence reads: CASSEGPPRGNGETQYF. CDR3 DNA: TGTGCCAGCAGTGAAGGCCCGCCCAGGGGGAACGGGGAGACCCAGTACTTC.

The chain links TRBV2 to TRBJ2-7, with D tentatively TRBD1 (6 bases). This CDR3 spans 13 amino acids. Germline V lookup: CDR1 SNHLY, CDR2 FYNNEI. V was shortened by 5 bases and J by 2 bases, with 10 bases between the two germline ends. CDR3: CASSLGAAYEQYV. CDR3 nucleotide sequence: TGTGCCAGCAGTTTGGGGGCAGCCTACGAGCAGTACGTC.

The chain couples TRBV5-6 to TRBJ2-2; D is unclear. Trimming took 0 bases from V and 4 from J, leaving 4 bases between them. The CDR3 contains 13 residues. Germline CDR1 reads SGHDT; CDR2 reads YYEEEE. Here the CDR3 DNA reads TGTGCCAGCAGCTTGGCCCTCACCGGGGAGCTGTTTTTT. This sequence encodes CASSLALTGELFF.

V gene TRBV7-2 combines with J gene TRBJ1-5; TRBD1 might be the D (5 bases). The germline V gene encodes CDR1 SGHTA and CDR2 FQGNSA. This CDR3 contains 13 residues. V was clipped by 5 bases and J by 4 bases, with 9 bases between them. CDR3 DNA: TGTGCCAGCAGCCTGACAGTAAATCAGCCCCAGCATTTT. It codes for CASSLTVNQPQHF.

The rearrangement joins TRBV2 to TRBJ2-6, with D uncertain. Trimming removed 3 bases from V and 2 bases from J, with 5 bases in between. Germline V gene data show CDR1 as SNHLY and CDR2 as FYNNEI. The CDR3 consists of 14 residues. The CDR3 loop is CASSEETGANVLTF. CDR3 coding DNA: TGTGCCAGCAGTGAGGAGACTGGGGCCAACGTCCTGACTTTC.

The chain uses TRBV7-9 and TRBJ2-1; 7 positions agree with TRBD2. The CDR3 runs to 16 residues. V was clipped by 5 bases and J by 6 bases; unmatched bases: 13. From germline, CDR1 is SEHNR and CDR2 FQNEAQ (reference sequence). The CDR3 nucleotides are TGTGCCAGCAGCCCTATTTTGGGAGGGAGATCCAATGAGCAGTTCTTC. Encoded protein: CASSPILGGRSNEQFF.

The rearrangement links TRBV7-2 to TRBJ1-2, with a tentative D call TRBD1 (5 bases). Looked up from germline, CDR1 is SGHTA and CDR2 is FQGNSA. The CDR3 is 16 amino acids. The ends were cut back, 4 bases at V and 1 base at J, with 16 bases in the middle. The CDR3 sequence: CASSSNGGNVNYGYTF. CDR3 nucleotide sequence: TGTGCCAGCAGCTCAAACGGGGGGAACGTTAACTATGGCTACACCTTC.

As to this clone: Within the sample, other DNA sequences also encode this same CDR3. The genes are TRBV19 and TRBJ2-1; possibly TRBD2 for D (6 bases). CDR1 and CDR2 from the germline V gene are LNHDA and SQIVND (reference sequence). The ends were cut back, 1 base at V and 2 bases at J, with 6 bases in the middle. The CDR3 totals 14 residues. The CDR3 nucleotides are TGTGCCAGTAGTATAGGGAGGGCCTACAATGAGCAGTTCTTC. Protein sequence: CASSIGRAYNEQFF.

The chain is built from TRBV9 and TRBJ1-2, with 7 bases fitting TRBD1. J lost 2 bases, V lost 5 bases, and 9 bases had no gene match. Germline values: CDR1 SGDLS, CDR2 YYNGEE. This CDR3 is built from 15 residues. The CDR3 sequence: CASSYDRVANYGYTF. The CDR3 coding sequence is TGTGCCAGCAGTTACGACAGGGTCGCCAACTATGGCTACACCTTC.

The chain links TRBV14 to TRBJ1-1, with 7 bases fitting TRBD1. The CDR3 totals 16 residues. J gave up 0 bases and V 2 bases, and 6 bases lay outside the gene matches. CDR1 SGHDN and CDR2 FVKESK come from the germline V gene. The CDR3 region is CASSQLTGQLNTEAFF. CDR3 sequence (DNA): TGTGCCAGCAGCCAACTAACGGGACAGTTGAACACTGAAGCTTTCTTT.

This clone was seen once. The germline gene is not matched at one end of the junction; a read error may be the cause. The chain links TRBV2 to TRBJ2-5; TRBD2 agrees at 8 bases. The CDR3 is 14 residues long. Germline V CDR1 and CDR2: SNHLY, FYNNEI. The CDR3 region has the DNA TGTCCCAGTTCCGAGACGGGGGGGAAAGAGACCCAGTACTTC. Translated, it gives CPSSETGGKETQYF.

This clone was observed once. The CDR3 loop reads CASSLADAGTEAFF. The CDR3 DNA reads as TGCGCCAGCAGCTTGGCGGATGCAGGCACTGAAGCTTTCTTT. V is TRBV5-1 and J is TRBJ1-1; D is unclear. With 0 bases removed from V and 4 bases from J, the gap between germline ends came to 10 bases. CDR1 is SGHRS and CDR2 is YFSETQ in the germline V gene. CDR3 size: 14 residues.

The chain uses TRBV24-1 and TRBJ2-1, with a weak D call TRBD1 (6 bases). V gave up 2 bases and J gave up 5 bases, with 9 bases separating them. Looked up from germline, CDR1 is KGHDR and CDR2 is SFDVKD. This CDR3 has 14 amino acids. CDR3 bases: TGTGCCACCAGTGATTGGCAGGGGAACAATGAGCAGTTCTTC. This gives the protein CATSDWQGNNEQFF.